The present entry profiles one T cell receptor (beta chain) with its context. These data originate in a study of blood T cell repertoires in COVID-19. Study-wide background: T cells, B-cell-depleted T cells, or PBMCs supplied cDNA or gDNA.

How the authors handled the data: Estimates of nucleated cell counts were drawn from the amplification of reference gene primers. TCRdb keeps only in-frame clones here, not all; method: immunoSEQ multiplex PCR. D and trimming were read from the DNA, whereas the V and J calls and clone size are those reported in that table. The sample holds nearly 300,000 clones, less than 85% seen once. The CDR3 has 17 amino acids. Germline CDR1 is SGDLS and CDR2 is YYNGEE. Trimming took 4 bases from V and 4 from J; bases not matched to a gene: 11. The chain has TRBV9 and TRBJ2-1; 10 nucleotides align to TRBD1. The TCR was taken from a human donor with COVID-19, enrolled during active disease. The donor label of this sample is uncertain. Specimen: peripheral blood. In DNA, the CDR3 is TGTGCCAGCAGCCGAACCGTACGACAGGGGGCGTACAATGAGCAGTTCTTC. This encodes CASSRTVRQGAYNEQFF.